This T cell receptor beta chain stems from a study of T cell responses to AZD1222 COVID-19 vaccine. Here immunoSEQ multiplex PCR was the method, and the copy in TCRdb shows in-frame clones only, minus some. The sample shows roughly 140,000 clones, 94% of them seen only once. Study-wide results and caveats: In the spike-specific TCR repertoire, nearly half reportedly target unmutated variant regions. Repertoire samples came only from after the peak T cell response. Mapped onto spike, vaccine-associated CD4 TCRs spanned it and were dominant at 160-218 and 743-854.

V was clipped by 2 bases and J by 9 bases, with 17 bases between them. There are 16 residues in the CDR3. Per germline, CDR1 WSHSY and CDR2 SAAADI. A word on this clone: The antigen is undetermined.

Source: peripheral blood, taken on day 0 of AZD1222 vaccination. The chain is built from TRBV10-2 and TRBJ1-6; a possible D gene is TRBD1 (5 bases). The receptor was isolated from an adult in good health. CDR3 region: CASSEESPGFTSPLHF. CDR3 sequence (DNA): TGCGCCAGCAGTGAGGAATCCCCAGGGTTTACTTCACCCCTCCACTTT.